These T cell receptor beta chains were read from a single sample in a study of blood T cell repertoires in COVID-19. Method: immunoSEQ multiplex PCR; TCRdb's copy keeps in-frame clones and lacks some. This sample has hundreds of thousands of clones, with less than 90% found just once. Sequences were obtained from PBMCs or T cells enriched from blood (not recorded which). These receptors originate from an older woman who had recovered from COVID-19. Each CDR3 is given with its conserved first and last residue. A D gene is named only where the DNA matches it firmly. Expanded clones get a size class; other rows say once, few or many, or leave the size out.

j_gene,v_gene,abundance,d_gene,CDR3nt,CDR3aa
TRBJ2-7,TRBV6-1,NA,NA,TGTGCCAGCAGTGAGCGTTGGACAGATCTCTACGAGCAGTACTTC,CASSERWTDLYEQYF
TRBJ1-5,TRBV28,NA,TRBD1,TGTGCCAGCAGTTTTGGGACAGGGGGGCAGCCCCAGCATTTT,CASSFGTGGQPQHF
TRBJ1-1,TRBV2,NA,TRBD1,TGTGCCAGCAGACGCGGGGGACAGGGTCTTGAAGCTTTCTTT,CASRRGGQGLEAFF
TRBJ1-2,TRBV20-1,NA,NA,TGCAGTGCGAGGACGGCGGGCCGGGTCACCTTC,CSARTAGRVTF
TRBJ2-3,TRBV2,NA,NA,TGTGCCAGCCGCCGGAGGCGGGGAACGGCAGATACGCAGTATTTT,CASRRRRGTADTQYF
TRBJ1-1,TRBV7-2,NA,TRBD1,TGTGCCAGCAGCGACGGACAGGGCATCACTGAAGCTTTCTTT,CASSDGQGITEAFF
TRBJ2-5,TRBV5-1,NA,TRBD1,TGCGCCAGCAGCCTCGGACAGGGAAGGGGAGAGACCCAGTACTTC,CASSLGQGRGETQYF
TRBJ1-5,TRBV30,NA,NA,TGTGCCTGGAGTGTACGTGGAGGAATAAATCAGCCCCAGCATTTT,CAWSVRGGINQPQHF
TRBJ1-6,TRBV6-5,NA,NA,TGTGCCAGCAGGCAGGTCCTTAATTCACCCCTCCACTTT,CASRQVLNSPLHF
TRBJ1-4,TRBV5-5,once,NA,TGTGCCAGCAGCTTGGACCCCAGGGGAACTAATGAAAAACTGTTTTTT,CASSLDPRGTNEKLFF
TRBJ1-1,TRBV5-1,NA,NA,TGCGCCAGCAGCCTGGGGGGCGACACTGAAGCTTTCTTT,CASSLGGDTEAFF
TRBJ1-2,TRBV19,NA,TRBD1,TGTGCCAGTAGTGTGACAGGGGGCGGTGGCTACACCTTC,CASSVTGGGGYTF
TRBJ1-6,TRBV5-4,NA,TRBD1,TGTGCCAGCAGCTCGGCATGGGACAGGGCTAATTCACCCCTCCACTTT,CASSSAWDRANSPLHF
TRBJ2-2,TRBV5-1,NA,TRBD1,TGCGCCAGCAGCCCTGACAGGGTGATCTCCGGGGAGCTGTTTTTT,CASSPDRVISGELFF
TRBJ2-5,TRBV3-1/TRBV3-2,NA,TRBD2,TGTGCCAGCAGCCAAGTCGGGGGGGGCGAGACCCAGTACTTC,CASSQVGGGETQYF
TRBJ1-3,TRBV20-1,NA,TRBD1,TGCAGTGCTAGTGTACAGGGGGTTGGAAACACCATATATTTT,CSASVQGVGNTIYF
TRBJ2-3,TRBV25-1,NA,NA,TGTGCCAGCAGTGAATTGGGGGCTGAAGATACGCAGTATTTT,CASSELGAEDTQYF
TRBJ1-5,TRBV27,NA,NA,TGTGCCAGCAGATCAACGGGGGTGGGGCCCCAGCATTTT,CASRSTGVGPQHF
TRBJ2-3,TRBV30,NA,NA,TGTGCCTGGAGTTTGGCTAGTACGGGGGCAGATACGCAGTATTTT,CAWSLASTGADTQYF
TRBJ1-5,TRBV6-5,NA,TRBD1,TGTGCCAGCCATCGGTTACAGGGGCCCAATCAGCCCCAGCATTTT,CASHRLQGPNQPQHF
TRBJ1-2,TRBV6-5,NA,NA,TGTGCCAGCCGGGATGGGGGCAACTATGGCTACACCTTC,CASRDGGNYGYTF
TRBJ1-1,TRBV19,NA,TRBD1,TGTGCCAGTAGGGTGACAGGGCGGAACACTGAAGCTTTCTTT,CASRVTGRNTEAFF
TRBJ1-2,TRBV30,once,NA,TGTGCCTGGAGTGTACGCGGGGAGGGCTACACCTTC,CAWSVRGEGYTF
TRBJ1-1,TRBV11-2,NA,NA,TGTGCCAGCACTGGAGGGTCAAACACTGAAGCTTTCTTT,CASTGGSNTEAFF
TRBJ2-5,TRBV24-1,NA,TRBD1,TGTGCCACCGAGTCGTCCGGGACAGGTGTCCAAGAGACCCAGTACTTC,CATESSGTGVQETQYF
TRBJ2-2,TRBV9,once,NA,TGTGCCAGCAGCGTAGTTAACGGGGAGCTGTTTTTT,CASSVVNGELFF
TRBJ1-2,TRBV14,NA,NA,TGTGCCAGCAGCCAGAGCGGCTATGGCTACACCTTC,CASSQSGYGYTF
TRBJ2-1,TRBV11-2,once,TRBD1,TGTGCCAGCAGCCCCCGCCGGACAGGGAGGAATGAGCAGTTCTTC,CASSPRRTGRNEQFF
TRBJ2-7,TRBV4-1,once,TRBD1,TGCGCCAGCAGTCACGGCCGGAACAGGGGGCTGTACGAGCAGTACTTC,CASSHGRNRGLYEQYF
TRBJ2-3,TRBV28,NA,NA,TGTGCCAGCAGTTTAACGGACTACACCGGGGATACGCAGTATTTT,CASSLTDYTGDTQYF
TRBJ2-5,TRBV2,few,TRBD1,TGTGCCAGCAGCCGCGACAGGGATGTGGAGACCCAGTACTTC,CASSRDRDVETQYF
TRBJ2-7,TRBV5-6,few,NA,TGTGCCAGCAGCCTCCCTAGGACATCTTTTACCTCCTACGAGCAGTACTTC,CASSLPRTSFTSYEQYF
TRBJ1-4,TRBV2,NA,NA,TGTGCCAGCAGCCCCATCTCGACAGGAGGTGGTTCTGAAAAACTGTTTTTT,CASSPISTGGGSEKLFF
TRBJ1-1,TRBV5-5,NA,NA,TGTGCCAGCAGCTTGGCCCGGGTGAACACTGAAGCTTTCTTT,CASSLARVNTEAFF
TRBJ1-5,TRBV6-5,NA,NA,TGTGCCAGCAGGAATACAGGCCTCAGTTGGCATTTT,CASRNTGLSWHF
TRBJ1-3,TRBV10-1,NA,NA,TGCGCCAGCACCCCTCTCTGGCCCCGGGGGGGAAACACCATATATTTT,CASTPLWPRGGNTIYF
TRBJ1-2,TRBV19,NA,NA,TGTGCCAGTAGTACCACCTACAGGGCCGAAAATGGCTACACCTTC,CASSTTYRAENGYTF
TRBJ2-1,TRBV5-1,NA,NA,TGCGCCAGCAGAAGGGGGTTTCAGGGAGAGCAGTTCTTC,CASRRGFQGEQFF
TRBJ2-3,TRBV4-1,NA,TRBD2,TGCGCCAGCAGCCTCGGACTAGCGGGGGGGCGGGGCACAGATACGCAGTATTTT,CASSLGLAGGRGTDTQYF
TRBJ1-4,TRBV4-1,once,TRBD1,TGCGCCAGCAGCCTGGGACAGAGAGAAAAACTGTTTTTT,CASSLGQREKLFF
TRBJ2-1,TRBV5-1,NA,NA,TGCGCCAGCAGCTTACTACCGGGACTCAGCAATGAGCAGTTCTTC,CASSLLPGLSNEQFF
TRBJ2-3,TRBV9,NA,TRBD1,TGTGCCAGCAGCGCCCCGGACAGGGAGTTTACAGATACGCAGTATTTT,CASSAPDREFTDTQYF
TRBJ1-6,TRBV7-2,NA,TRBD1,TGTGCCAGCAGCTTAGTGGGGACAGAACATTCACCCCTCCACTTT,CASSLVGTEHSPLHF
TRBJ2-5,TRBV7-7,NA,TRBD1,TGTGCCAGCAGCCGGGACAGGCAAGAGACCCAGTACTTC,CASSRDRQETQYF
TRBJ2-7,TRBV2,NA,TRBD1,TGTGCCAGCAGTGAAGAGGGGGCCCGGTTCGAGCAGTACTTC,CASSEEGARFEQYF
TRBJ2-5,TRBV2,NA,TRBD2,TGTGCCAGCAGTCGTTATCGGACTAGCGGGGAAGAGACCCAGTACTTC,CASSRYRTSGEETQYF
TRBJ1-2,TRBV6-2/TRBV6-3,NA,TRBD1,TGTGCCAGCAGTTACGGAGGACAGGGGGCGTATGGCTACACCTTC,CASSYGGQGAYGYTF
TRBJ2-1,TRBV5-4,NA,TRBD2,TGTGCCAGCAGCTTACTAGCGGGGAGGAATGAGCAGTTCTTC,CASSLLAGRNEQFF
TRBJ1-2,TRBV2,NA,NA,TGTGCCAGCAGTGAAGCGCTTGCAGGGGCCAACTATGGCTACACCTTC,CASSEALAGANYGYTF
TRBJ1-2,TRBV3-1/TRBV3-2,NA,TRBD1,TGTGCCAGCAGCCAAGGCTTTCCAGGGGGAGTGGGCTACACCTTC,CASSQGFPGGVGYTF
TRBJ1-1,TRBV4-1,NA,NA,TGCGCCAGCAGCCAAGTCGGGGGGTCGGGAACTGAAGCTTTCTTT,CASSQVGGSGTEAFF
TRBJ1-2,TRBV3-1/TRBV3-2,NA,NA,TGTGCCAGCAGCCCTGGAGCTAACTATGGCTACACCTTC,CASSPGANYGYTF
TRBJ1-1,TRBV18,NA,TRBD1,TGTGCCAGCTCACCTATAGGGACAGGGGGCACTGAAGCTTTCTTT,CASSPIGTGGTEAFF
TRBJ1-6,TRBV2,NA,TRBD1,TGTGCCAGCAGTGACGGCAAGGGGGCTTCACCCCTCCACTTT,CASSDGKGASPLHF
TRBJ1-2,TRBV5-1,NA,NA,TGCGCCAGCAGCCCCTCAGGCTACTATGGCTACACCTTC,CASSPSGYYGYTF